This T cell receptor (beta chain) is from a study of blood T cell repertoires in COVID-19. Background on the study: Spain, Italy and the United States supplied samples that represented acute and convalescent COVID-19. The cDNA or gDNA used as material had been derived from T cells, B-cell-depleted T cells, or PBMCs.

Per germline, CDR1 LNHDA and CDR2 SQIVND (reference sequence). The CDR3 is 15 amino acids. After removal of 5 bases from V and 1 base from J, the junction contained 5 bases not matched to a gene. Seattle patient enrollment occurred during active infection, with longitudinal follow-up thereafter. Data came from immunoSEQ multiplex PCR; TCRdb stores just in-frame clones and leaves some out. The data hold 300,000 to 400,000 clones, with roughly 88% observed a single time. V usage is TRBV19 and J usage is TRBJ2-3, with TRBD1 matching over 8 bases. The clonotype originates from a woman aged 25-40 years with COVID-19, enrolled during active disease. The sample was peripheral blood. The CDR3 DNA follows: TGTGCCAGTAGTCAACCGGGACAGGGCACAGATACGCAGTATTTT. Translation gives CASSQPGQGTDTQYF.